This T cell receptor (beta chain) was captured by sequencing in a study of OX40 agonist ivuxolimab in advanced cancers. Generated by immunoSEQ multiplex PCR, the TCRdb table keeps only in-frame clones and is missing some. This sample has roughly 68,000 clones, with about nine tenths found just once. CDR1 is SGHAT, CDR2 FQNNGV, per germline. CDR3 length: 16 residues. V was trimmed by 3 bases and J by 0 bases, leaving 11 bases between them. About this clone itself: Its target is unknown.

Samples were taken at baseline and on day 1 of cycles 4 and 7. General study points: Within 6 weeks, CD4+ and CD8+ blood T cells expanded clonally at 0.1 to 3.0 mg/kg.

This chain joins TRBV11-2 and TRBJ1-4; D remains ambiguous. Material: CD4+ or CD8+ T cells sorted from blood, obtained in a trial of the OX40 agonist ivuxolimab. The clonotype originates from an adult with an advanced solid tumor such as melanoma, head and neck, liver or kidney cancer. Here the CDR3 DNA reads TGTGCCAGCAGCTTGGACTTGGCCGCAACTAATGAAAAACTGTTTTTT. The encoded protein is CASSLDLAATNEKLFF.